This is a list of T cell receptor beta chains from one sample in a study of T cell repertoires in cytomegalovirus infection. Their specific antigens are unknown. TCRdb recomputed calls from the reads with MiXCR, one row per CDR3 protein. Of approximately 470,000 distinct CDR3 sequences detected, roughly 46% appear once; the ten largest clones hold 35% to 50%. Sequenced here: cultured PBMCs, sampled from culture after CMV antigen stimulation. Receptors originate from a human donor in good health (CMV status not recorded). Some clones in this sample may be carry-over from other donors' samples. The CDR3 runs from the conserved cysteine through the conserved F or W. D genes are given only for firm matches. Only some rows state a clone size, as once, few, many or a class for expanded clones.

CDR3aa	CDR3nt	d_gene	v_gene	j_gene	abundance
CASSLVVQPYNEQFF	TGTGCCAGCAGCTTAGTAGTTCAGCCTTACAATGAGCAGTTCTTC	NA	TRBV7-6	TRBJ2-1	NA
CSASRGHIQYF	TGCAGTGCTAGCAGGGGCCACATTCAGTACTTC	NA	TRBV20-1	TRBJ2-4	NA
CASSPRSGNTIYF	TGTGCCAGCAGCCCCAGATCTGGAAACACCATATATTTT	NA	TRBV7-6	TRBJ1-3	NA
CASSLWTSGGSDTQYF	TGTGCCAGCAGCCTATGGACTAGCGGGGGATCGGATACGCAGTATTTT	TRBD2	TRBV7-2	TRBJ2-3	NA
CASSLARTKTNQPQHF	TGTGCCAGCAGCTTAGCTAGGACAAAGACAAATCAGCCCCAGCATTTT	NA	TRBV7-8	TRBJ1-5	few
CATYRGDTDTQYF	TGTGCCACCTACAGGGGGGACACAGATACGCAGTATTTT	TRBD1	TRBV19	TRBJ2-3	NA
CASSKGQGAFYEQYF	TGTGCCAGCAGTAAAGGACAGGGGGCTTTCTACGAGCAGTACTTC	TRBD1	TRBV12-3/TRBV12-4	TRBJ2-7	NA
CASSLVGSGSTGELFF	TGTGCCAGCAGCTTAGTGGGTAGCGGGAGCACCGGGGAGCTGTTTTTT	TRBD2	TRBV7-2	TRBJ2-2	NA
CASRESYEQYF	TGCGCCAGCCGGGAATCCTACGAGCAGTACTTC	NA	TRBV5-1	TRBJ2-7	NA
CAIGRQESTEKQFF	TGTGCCATCGGGAGACAAGAATCGACGGAGAAGCAGTTCTTC	NA	TRBV10-3	TRBJ2-1	NA